This T cell receptor beta chain was sequenced for a study of T cells after yellow fever vaccination. Whole-study findings and limits: Researchers noted that a small share of clonotypes showed up in both CD4 and CD8 compartments.

Concerning this clonotype: Its antigen is undetermined.

One entry per CDR3 protein results from TCRdb running MiXCR on the 5' RACE reads. The repertoire has 300,000 to 350,000 distinct CDR3 sequences, around 8.1% of them found once; the top ten carry 17%. There are 15 residues in the CDR3. CDR1 and CDR2 from the germline V gene are SGHAT and FQNNGV. Trimming cost V 5 bases and J 5 bases, with 15 bases left between them. This chain joins TRBV11-2 and TRBJ1-4; D unresolved. The receptor's source is a man aged 18 to 30 who received the YFV17D yellow fever vaccine. The specimen comprised PBMCs, sampled roughly 46 days after the first yellow fever vaccination. In DNA, the CDR3 is TGTGCCAGCAGCCACGGACGGGTGGTCAATGAAAAACTGTTTTTT. It codes for CASSHGRVVNEKLFF.